The text below deals with one T cell receptor beta chain. Source study methods: The authors estimated nucleated cell counts from reference gene primer amplification. Method: immunoSEQ multiplex PCR; TCRdb's copy keeps in-frame clones and lacks some. V and J calls plus clone size are reproduced from that table; the DNA served to infer D and trimming. Counted here are about 300,000 clones, approximately 87% occurring once; the ten biggest clones make up about 1.6%. The sample originates from a study of blood T cell repertoires in COVID-19. About the research overall: Samples of COVID-19 (acute and convalescent) were obtained from the United States, Italy and Spain. Nucleic acid was either cDNA or gDNA, and it came from T cells, B-cell-depleted T cells, or PBMCs.

Trimming left V 8 bases short and J 3 bases short, with 11 bases between. Germline V CDR1 and CDR2: SNHLY, FYNNEI. This CDR3 has 12 residues. The sequenced sample was peripheral blood. The V call is TRBV2, the J call TRBJ2-7; D is unclear. This TCR was recovered from a woman in her 40s who had recovered from COVID-19. The CDR3 bases are TGTGCCAGCGCCAGGTTTGACTACGAGCAGTACTTC. It specifies CASARFDYEQYF.